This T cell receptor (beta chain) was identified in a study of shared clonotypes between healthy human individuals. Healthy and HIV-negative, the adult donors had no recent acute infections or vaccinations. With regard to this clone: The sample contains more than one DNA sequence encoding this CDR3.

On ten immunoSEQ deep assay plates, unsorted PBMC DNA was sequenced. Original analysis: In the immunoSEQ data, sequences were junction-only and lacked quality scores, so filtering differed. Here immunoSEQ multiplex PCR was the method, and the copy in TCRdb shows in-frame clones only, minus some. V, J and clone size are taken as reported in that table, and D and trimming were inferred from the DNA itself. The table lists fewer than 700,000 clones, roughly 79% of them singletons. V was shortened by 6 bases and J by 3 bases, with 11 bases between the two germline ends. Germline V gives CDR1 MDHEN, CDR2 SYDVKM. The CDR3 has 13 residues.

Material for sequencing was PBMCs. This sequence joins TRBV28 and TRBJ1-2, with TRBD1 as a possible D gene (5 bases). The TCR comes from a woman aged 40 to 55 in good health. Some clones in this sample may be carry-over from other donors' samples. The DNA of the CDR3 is TGTGCCAGCAGGTCGGGGCAGGACTATGGCTACACCTTC. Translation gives CASRSGQDYGYTF.